One and the same sample provided the 28 T cell receptor beta chains below, sequenced in a study of OX40 agonist ivuxolimab in advanced cancers. Method: immunoSEQ multiplex PCR; TCRdb's copy keeps in-frame clones and lacks some. Counted here are 70,000 or so clones, more than 80% occurring once; the ten biggest clones make up roughly 1%. The sequences come from CD4+ or CD8+ T cells sorted from blood, collected in a trial of the OX40 agonist ivuxolimab. These receptors were collected from an adult with an advanced solid tumor such as melanoma, head and neck, liver or kidney cancer.

V and J are TRBV5-4 and TRBJ2-7, with TRBD2 matching over 10 bases. Trimming at V came to 4 bases and at J to 1 base, leaving 5 bases not matched to a gene. Germline-derived CDR1 and CDR2 are SGHNT and YYREEE (reference sequence). The CDR3 loop spans 15 amino acids. This CDR3 is CASSPPSGSSYEQYF. In DNA form, the CDR3 reads TGTGCCAGCAGCCCCCCTAGCGGGAGTTCCTACGAGCAGTACTTC.

This chain connects TRBV10-3 to TRBJ1-1; a possible D gene is TRBD1 (6 bases). The CDR3 has 13 amino acids. With 2 bases removed from V and 5 bases from J, the gap between germline ends came to 9 bases. Germline assignment: CDR1 ENHRY and CDR2 SYGVKD. DNA of the CDR3: TGTGCCATCAGTGAGATGACAGGAACTGAAGCTTTCTTT. Encoded protein: CAISEMTGTEAFF.

The chain links TRBV2 to TRBJ1-2; 11 nucleotides align to TRBD1. V dropped 1 base and J dropped 8; count of bases not matched to a gene: 18. CDR1 is SNHLY and CDR2 is FYNNEI in the germline V gene. The CDR3 sequence is 19 residues long. In DNA form, the CDR3 reads TGTGCCAGCAGTGAAGGCCTACGCCTACCGGGACAGGGGGTCCGGGGCTACACCTTC. Protein: CASSEGLRLPGQGVRGYTF. The complete variable domain, with remaining parts taken from reference TRBV2 and TRBJ1-2, reads EPEVTQTPSHQVTQMGQEVILRCVPISNHLYFYWYRQILGQKVEFLVSFYNNEISEKSEIFDDQFSVERPDGSNFTLKIRSTKLEDSAMYFCASSEGLRLPGQGVRGYTFGSGTRLTVV.

This clone was seen a single time. The V and J genes are TRBV7-6 and TRBJ2-5, with 9 positions matching TRBD1. The V and J ends lost 4 bases and 2 bases, in that order; junction bases with no gene match: 5. The germline gives CDR1 SGHVS, CDR2 FNYEAQ. This CDR3 spans 15 amino acids. The CDR3 region is CASSSWDRVQETQYF. CDR3 bases: TGTGCCAGCAGCTCATGGGACAGGGTACAAGAGACCCAGTACTTC.

The chain links TRBV5-1 to TRBJ1-1; D is unclear. CDR3 length equals 16 residues. V lost 3 bases to trimming and J lost 0 bases, with 15 bases between them. CDR1 is SGHRS, CDR2 YFSETQ, per germline. CDR3 sequence: CASSSGRVQMNTEAFF. The CDR3, as DNA: TGCGCCAGCAGCTCGGGAAGGGTTCAGATGAACACTGAAGCTTTCTTT.

This chain uses TRBV5-5 with TRBJ1-5; possible D gene TRBD1, 6 bases. The CDR3 is made up of 16 amino acids. The V end lost 2 bases, the J end lost 5 bases, and 17 bases lay between the germline ends. Germline CDR1 and CDR2: SGHKS and YYEKEE (reference sequence). Written as DNA, the CDR3 is TGTGCCAGCAGCTTATCGCCTGGAGGGGGGGATCAGCCCCAGCATTTT. Translated, it gives CASSLSPGGGDQPQHF.

V gene TRBV18 combines with J gene TRBJ2-3, with D unresolved. V was pared by 6 bases and J by 0 bases, with 7 bases between. In germline, CDR1 is KGHSH, CDR2 LQKENI. The CDR3 extends over 13 amino acids. Here the CDR3 reads CASSTLSTDTQYF. CDR3 nucleotides: TGTGCCAGCTCCACACTGAGCACAGATACGCAGTATTTT.

This chain uses TRBV5-1 with TRBJ2-7; D might be TRBD1 (6 bases). Germline assignment: CDR1 SGHRS and CDR2 YFSETQ. This CDR3 comprises 13 residues. Trimming cost V 4 bases and J 5 bases, with 13 bases left between them. In DNA, the CDR3 is TGCGCCAGCAGCCCGGGACAACTTAACGAGCAGTACTTC. This sequence encodes CASSPGQLNEQYF.

This rearrangement joins TRBV6-6 to TRBJ1-4; the match to TRBD1 covers 10 bases. CDR3 length: 13 residues. The trim removed 6 bases at V and 6 bases at J, leaving 1 base unmatched. Germline CDR1 MNHNY, CDR2 SVGAGI (reference sequence). CDR3: CASSGTGDEKLFF. The CDR3 DNA reads as TGTGCCAGCAGCGGGACAGGGGATGAAAAACTGTTTTTT.

J is TRBJ1-5 and V is TRBV27; 7 bases align to TRBD1. From germline, CDR1 is MNHEY and CDR2 SMNVEV (reference sequence). The CDR3 has 15 amino acids. After removal of 5 bases from V and 3 bases from J, the junction contained 7 bases not matched to a gene. The CDR3: CASSLSQGVNQPQHF. The CDR3 DNA reads as TGTGCCAGCAGTCTCTCCCAGGGGGTCAATCAGCCCCAGCATTTT.

The V and J genes are TRBV11-1 and TRBJ2-3, with D tentatively TRBD1 (6 bases). V was clipped by 11 bases and J by 2 bases, with 11 bases between them. The CDR3 is made up of 12 amino acids. The germline V gene encodes CDR1 SGHAT and CDR2 FQDESV (reference sequence). This CDR3 reads CASRGNTDTQYF. CDR3 DNA sequence: TGTGCCTCCAGGGGAAACACAGATACGCAGTATTTT.

V gene TRBV29-1 combines with J gene TRBJ2-5; maybe TRBD1 (5 bases). Germline V gene sequence: CDR1 SQVTM, CDR2 ANQGSEA. Trimming took off 0 bases at V and 3 bases at J, with 11 bases between the two ends. This CDR3 is 14 amino acids long. This chain's CDR3 is CSVEDSGREETQYF. As DNA, the CDR3 is TGCAGCGTTGAAGATTCAGGGCGAGAAGAGACCCAGTACTTC.

This rearrangement joins TRBV11-2 to TRBJ2-1, with 7 bases that match TRBD2. Trimming removed 1 base from V and 5 bases from J; junction bases left unmatched: 5. Germline V gene sequence: CDR1 SGHAT, CDR2 FQNNGV. This CDR3 is built from 15 residues. This CDR3 is CASSLGLAENNEQFF. CDR3 coding DNA: TGTGCCAGCAGCTTAGGTCTAGCGGAAAACAATGAGCAGTTCTTC.

This rearrangement joins TRBV18 to TRBJ2-1; 11 bases fit TRBD2. The germline V gene has CDR1 KGHSH and CDR2 LQKENI. The CDR3 is 18 residues long. Trimming at V came to 0 bases and at J to 2 bases, leaving 6 bases not matched to a gene. CDR3 sequence: CASSPPNLAGGPYNEQFF. The CDR3 coding sequence is TGTGCCAGCTCACCACCGAATCTAGCGGGGGGTCCCTACAATGAGCAGTTCTTC.

The DNA for the CDR3 is TGTGCCAGCAGCAACCGACTAGCGGGAGACTACAATGAGCAGTTCTTC. Its protein is CASSNRLAGDYNEQFF. The genes are TRBV21-1 and TRBJ2-1; the table's D call of TRBD2 was not tested on the DNA. TRBV21-1 is reported as a pseudogene. This CDR3 has 16 residues.

In this sample, this clone turned up once. The chain carries TRBV19 and TRBJ1-2; weak D call: TRBD1 (6 bases). Between the trimmed V and J ends, which lost 8 bases and 0 bases, there was a span of 10 bases. The CDR3 spans 13 residues. The germline CDR1 and CDR2 sequences are LNHDA and SQIVND (reference sequence). The CDR3 DNA follows: TGTGCCAGTGGACAGACTCCTAACTATGGCTACACCTTC. Translated, it gives CASGQTPNYGYTF. Complete variable domain (other parts from reference TRBV19 and TRBJ1-2): DGGITQSPKYLFRKEGQNVTLSCEQNLNHDAMYWYRQDPGQGLRLIYYSQIVNDFQKGDIAEGYSVSREKKESFPLTVTSAQKNPTAFYLCASGQTPNYGYTFGSGTRLTVV.

The chain carries TRBV5-6 and TRBJ2-3; the D gene is possibly TRBD1 (6 bases). Trimming took off 2 bases at V and 2 bases at J, with 15 bases between the two ends. Germline CDR1 SGHDT, CDR2 YYEEEE. The CDR3 has 16 residues. Written as DNA, the CDR3 is TGTGCCAGCAGCTTTAAAAGGGGGTCACTCACAGATACGCAGTATTTT. The encoded protein is CASSFKRGSLTDTQYF.

The chain uses TRBV14 and TRBJ2-1; 8 bases are a match to TRBD2. Germline CDR1 reads SGHDN; CDR2 reads FVKESK. The CDR3 is 14 residues long. The V gene end was trimmed by 4 bases and the J gene end by 5 bases; junction bases not matched to a gene: 4. CDR3 in amino acids: CASSPTSGHNEQFF. The DNA of the CDR3 is TGTGCCAGCAGCCCCACTAGCGGCCACAATGAGCAGTTCTTC.

The V and J genes are TRBV30 and TRBJ1-3; no clear D. V was shortened by 3 bases and J by 0 bases, with 6 bases between the two germline ends. Germline V gene lookup returns CDR1 GTSNPN and CDR2 SVGIG (reference sequence). The CDR3 spans 13 residues. CDR3 amino acids: CAWRRNSGNTIYF. The CDR3 nucleotides read TGTGCCTGGAGAAGGAACTCTGGAAACACCATATATTTT. The full variable domain, with the rest looked up from reference TRBV30 and TRBJ1-3, is SQTIHQWPATLVQPVGSPLSLECTVEGTSNPNLYWYRQAAGRGLQLLFYSVGIGQISSEVPQNLSASRPQDRQFILSSKKLLLSDSGFYLCAWRRNSGNTIYFGEGSWLTVV.

This clone was observed once. The V call is TRBV27, the J call TRBJ1-5; TRBD1 is a possible D gene (5 bases). The CDR3 extends over 14 amino acids. The V gene lost 4 bases and the J gene lost 7 bases, with 14 bases spanning the gap. Germline CDR1 reads MNHEY; CDR2 reads SMNVEV (reference sequence). The CDR3 sequence is CASSSQGGKQPQHF. The CDR3 bases are TGTGCCAGCAGTTCCCAGGGAGGAAAACAGCCCCAGCATTTT.

This chain joins TRBV19 and TRBJ2-7; 9 bases match TRBD2. Trimming cost V 5 bases and J 4 bases; bases outside gene matches: 15. The CDR3 is 17 residues long. Germline V gene data show CDR1 as LNHDA and CDR2 as SQIVND (reference sequence). Here the CDR3 DNA reads TGTGCCAGTAGTGGTGGCTCTAGCGGGGCCCCCGATTACGAGCAGTACTTC. Translating gives CASSGGSSGAPDYEQYF.

J is TRBJ1-2 and V is TRBV5-4; D is perhaps TRBD1 (6 bases). The length of the CDR3 is 12 residues. CDR1 and CDR2 (germline): SGHNT, YYREEE (reference sequence). With 4 bases removed from V and 7 bases from J, the gap between germline ends came to 11 bases. In DNA, the CDR3 is TGTGCCAGCAGCCCCGACAGGATTGGCTACACCTTC. It translates to CASSPDRIGYTF.

There are a few counts of this clone. This sequence joins TRBV30 and TRBJ1-1, with D tentatively TRBD1 (5 bases). Germline loops: CDR1 GTSNPN, CDR2 SVGIG (reference sequence). The V and J ends lost 4 bases and 1 base respectively, with 19 bases between them. CDR3 length: 16 amino acids. In DNA form, the CDR3 reads TGTGCCTGGATCATCTCGGGGGGACCGACGAACACTGAAGCTTTCTTT. This sequence encodes CAWIISGGPTNTEAFF.

The chain recombines TRBV18 with TRBJ2-7; the D gene could be TRBD1 or TRBD2 (5 bases each). The CDR3 length is 17 residues. Germline loops: CDR1 KGHSH, CDR2 LQKENI. The V gene lost 0 bases and the J gene lost 0 bases, with 15 bases spanning the gap. The CDR3 protein is CASSPPGVQGTSYEQYF. The CDR3 DNA reads as TGTGCCAGCTCACCACCGGGGGTCCAGGGAACCTCCTACGAGCAGTACTTC.

The chain uses TRBV7-3 and TRBJ2-2; unclear D gene. Germline-derived CDR1 and CDR2 are SGHTA and FQGTGA. The CDR3 extends over 12 amino acids. With 6 bases removed from V and 7 bases from J, the gap between germline ends came to 9 bases. The DNA for the CDR3 is TGTGCCAGCAGTCCTGAAATCGGGGAGCTGTTTTTT. Its protein product is CASSPEIGELFF.

This clone appeared once. The rearrangement joins TRBV18 to TRBJ1-2, with D tentatively TRBD1 (5 bases). CDR3 size: 16 residues. V was cut by 2 bases and J by 4 bases, with 17 bases left in between. Germline V gene sequence: CDR1 KGHSH, CDR2 LQKENI. The CDR3 DNA reads TGTGCCAGCTCACCATCACCCCCAGGGTTGGGCTATGGCTACACCTTC. Translation: CASSPSPPGLGYGYTF. The full variable domain, completed using reference TRBV18 and TRBJ1-2, is NAGVMQNPRHLVRRRGQEARLRCSPMKGHSHVYWYRQLPEEGLKFMVYLQKENIIDESGMPKERFSAEFPKEGPSILRIQQVVRGDSAAYFCASSPSPPGLGYGYTFGSGTRLTVV.

Only a few counts were recorded for this clone. The genes are TRBV4-2 and TRBJ1-5, with D maybe TRBD1 (5 bases). The CDR3 loop spans 16 amino acids. Germline loops: CDR1 LGHNA, CDR2 YNFKEQ. Trimming took off 0 bases at V and 3 bases at J, with 12 bases between the two ends. The CDR3 DNA reads TGTGCCAGCAGCCAAGATACCCAGGGATACAATCAGCCCCAGCATTTT. It codes for CASSQDTQGYNQPQHF.

The genes are TRBV28 and TRBJ1-4; D may be TRBD1 (6 bases). The CDR3 consists of 13 residues. V lost 4 bases and J 8 bases, leaving 11 bases between the germline ends. Germline V CDR1 and CDR2: MDHEN, SYDVKM. The CDR3 reads CASSSPGAEKLFF. CDR3 nucleotides: TGTGCCAGCAGTTCCCCAGGGGCCGAAAAACTGTTTTTT.